Listed below are T cell receptor beta chains from one sample, sequenced in a study of blood T cell repertoires in COVID-19. Measured with immunoSEQ multiplex PCR; TCRdb has only the in-frame clones, and not every one. The data contain about 81,000 clones, around 82% of them seen just once; the ten biggest clones take up approximately 7%. Sequencing input: peripheral blood. These receptors came from a human donor in a cohort sampled during active COVID-19. Both conserved end residues are part of each CDR3. The order of the fields is D gene, clone size, V gene, J gene, CDR3 DNA, CDR3 protein. A D gene is named only where the DNA matches it firmly. Some rows have no size entry. The others give once, few or many, or a class for an expanded clone.

D: -
size: -
V: TRBV21-1
J: TRBJ1-1
DNA: TGTGCCAGCAGCAATCGTGGGGGACTCATGAACACTGAAGCTTTCTTT
CDR3: CASSNRGGLMNTEAFF

D: TRBD1
size: -
V: TRBV4-1
J: TRBJ1-5
DNA: TGCGCCAGCAGCCAAGGTCAGGGGGGCAATCAGCCCCAGCATTTT
CDR3: CASSQGQGGNQPQHF

D: TRBD1
size: -
V: TRBV7-8
J: TRBJ1-4
DNA: TGTGCCAGCAGCTCTCCCGGGACAGAGGCAACTAATGAAAAACTGTTTTTT
CDR3: CASSSPGTEATNEKLFF

D: TRBD1
size: -
V: TRBV7-2
J: TRBJ2-7
DNA: TGTGCCAGCAGCTGGATGCCGGGACAGGGGTTCTCCGAGCAGTACTTC
CDR3: CASSWMPGQGFSEQYF

D: -
size: -
V: TRBV28
J: TRBJ1-6
DNA: TGTGCCACCTATACAGGGATTGGTAATTCACCCCTCCACTTT
CDR3: CATYTGIGNSPLHF

D: -
size: -
V: TRBV7-2
J: TRBJ1-5
DNA: TGTGCCAGCAGCTTGTGGAGGGGACAGCCCCAGCATTTT
CDR3: CASSLWRGQPQHF

D: -
size: -
V: TRBV7-9
J: TRBJ2-2
DNA: TGTGCCAGCAGCAGTTCAGGGCCCGGGGAGCTGTTTTTT
CDR3: CASSSSGPGELFF

D: -
size: -
V: TRBV19
J: TRBJ1-1
DNA: TGTGCCAGTAGTATCAAGGCCAGGGGAGACACTGAAGCTTTCTTT
CDR3: CASSIKARGDTEAFF

D: TRBD2
size: -
V: TRBV4-1
J: TRBJ2-1
DNA: TGCGCCAGCAGCCATATATTGCGGGGGGGGGTTTACAATGAGCAGTTCTTC
CDR3: CASSHILRGGVYNEQFF

D: -
size: -
V: TRBV6-5
J: TRBJ2-1
DNA: TGTGCCAGCAGCTTAGGTTCCAGGGGCGAGCAGTTCTTC
CDR3: CASSLGSRGEQFF

D: TRBD1
size: -
V: TRBV19
J: TRBJ2-2
DNA: TGTGCCAGTAGTCCCCGGACAGGGCTAGGATTAAGCACCGGGGAGCTGTTTTTT
CDR3: CASSPRTGLGLSTGELFF

D: TRBD1
size: -
V: TRBV30
J: TRBJ2-5
DNA: TGTGCCTCCAGGACAGGGGTTTTAGAGACCCAGTACTTC
CDR3: CASRTGVLETQYF

D: -
size: -
V: TRBV6-1
J: TRBJ2-7
DNA: TGTGCCAGCAGTGAATCTGGGCCCCCGGGGGAGCAGTACTTC
CDR3: CASSESGPPGEQYF

D: -
size: -
V: TRBV9
J: TRBJ2-6
DNA: TGTGCCAGCAGCGTAGAACTTGTAGGGGGCTCTGGGGCCAACGTCCTGACTTTC
CDR3: CASSVELVGGSGANVLTF

D: TRBD2
size: -
V: TRBV5-4
J: TRBJ2-1
DNA: TGTGCCAGCAGCTCGGGACTAGCGGGGGGTCGCAATGAGCAGTTCTTC
CDR3: CASSSGLAGGRNEQFF

D: -
size: few
V: TRBV2
J: TRBJ1-2
DNA: TGTGCCAGCGCAGTTATGCAGGGCTACACCTTC
CDR3: CASAVMQGYTF

D: -
size: -
V: TRBV5-1
J: TRBJ1-1
DNA: TGCGCCAGCAGCTTGGGTAGAGACACTGAAGCTTTCTTT
CDR3: CASSLGRDTEAFF

D: -
size: -
V: TRBV4-1
J: TRBJ2-7
DNA: TGCGCCAGCTCGGACAGCTACGAGCAGTACTTC
CDR3: CASSDSYEQYF

D: -
size: -
V: TRBV30
J: TRBJ1-2
DNA: TGTGCCTGGAGTGGAGGGCAGGGGTTTCTTAACTATGGCTACACCTTC
CDR3: CAWSGGQGFLNYGYTF

D: -
size: -
V: TRBV19
J: TRBJ1-1
DNA: TGTGCCAGTAGTATCTCAGGTTTCACTGAAGCTTTCTTT
CDR3: CASSISGFTEAFF

D: -
size: -
V: TRBV20-1
J: TRBJ2-7
DNA: TGCAGTGCACGTACAGGGCTTGAGCAGTACTTC
CDR3: CSARTGLEQYF

D: -
size: -
V: TRBV6-5
J: TRBJ1-1
DNA: TGTGCCAGCAGTAACGGGGGAGGAGGGACTGAAGCTTTCTTT
CDR3: CASSNGGGGTEAFF